The 5 T cell receptor beta chains presented below share a single source sample, sequenced in a study of blood T cell repertoires in COVID-19 (dated by TCRdb to about 2020). Libraries were made using the immunoSEQ multiplex PCR assay. TCRdb's version of the immuneACCESS table is confined to in-frame rearrangements and falls short of the full clone set. An unresolved V gene accounts for under half of the shortfall where checked; the remainder is of unknown origin. This sample is represented by 450,000 or so clones; 89% of them were singletons. Of the sample, 0.8% to 0.9% is held by the ten largest clones. Sequencing used peripheral blood. The receptors originated from a man between 18 and 29 years old with COVID-19, enrolled during active disease.

The CDR3 loop reads CASSFSGTDTQYF. The CDR3 DNA follows: TGTGCCAGCAGTTTTTCCGGCACAGATACGCAGTATTTT. The chain couples TRBV12-3 or TRBV12-4 to TRBJ2-3; D uncertain. The ends were cut back, 3 bases at V and 1 base at J, with 5 bases in the middle. There are 13 residues in the CDR3.

The chain uses TRBV6-5 and TRBJ1-2; a possible D gene is TRBD1 (5 bases). CDR1 is MNHEY, CDR2 SVGAGI, per germline. The CDR3 has 14 amino acids. Trimming shortened V by 6 bases and J by 10 bases, and 21 bases separated the two germline ends. Here the CDR3 reads CASRETAIVGDYTF. Here the CDR3 DNA reads TGTGCCAGCAGGGAGACAGCGATTGTAGGAGACTACACCTTC.

The chain uses TRBV6-2 or TRBV6-3 and TRBJ2-5; 7 bases match TRBD1. Germline CDR1 reads MNHEY; CDR2 reads SVGEGT. The CDR3 loop spans 15 amino acids. With 6 bases clipped from V and 0 bases from J, the junction kept 7 bases outside the gene matches. CDR3 bases: TGTGCCAGCAGCAGGGGACAGATGTACCAAGAGACCCAGTACTTC. It translates to CASSRGQMYQETQYF.

The gene calls are TRBV5-6 and TRBJ2-7; no reliable D call. V gave up 0 bases and J gave up 3 bases, with 4 bases separating them. Germline assignment: CDR1 SGHDT and CDR2 YYEEEE. CDR3 length equals 12 residues. CDR3 loop: CASSLVSYEQYF. The CDR3, as DNA: TGTGCCAGCAGCTTGGTCAGCTACGAGCAGTACTTC.

V and J are TRBV5-1 and TRBJ1-6; 8 positions agree with TRBD1. The CDR3 runs 16 residues. The V gene end was trimmed by 0 bases and the J gene end by 10 bases; junction bases not matched to a gene: 9. CDR1 is SGHRS and CDR2 is YFSETQ in the germline V gene. Here the CDR3 reads CASSLAGQGRGSPLHF. DNA of the CDR3: TGCGCCAGCAGCTTGGCTGGACAGGGTAGAGGCTCACCCCTCCACTTT. The variable domain in full, with the rest retrieved from reference TRBV5-1 and TRBJ1-6, is KAGVTQTPRYLIKTRGQQVTLSCSPISGHRSVSWYQQTPGQGLQFLFEYFSETQRNKGNFPGRFSGRQFSNSRSEMNVSTLELGDSALYLCASSLAGQGRGSPLHFGNGTRLTVT.